Listed below are T cell receptor beta chains from one sample, sequenced in a study of TIL therapy for anti-PD-1-resistant metastatic lung cancer. The repertoire was sequenced with immunoSEQ multiplex PCR; TCRdb's copy has only in-frame clones and lacks some. The sample lists 95,000 or so clones, about two thirds occurring once. The sequenced sample was tumor tissue, obtained at baseline. The receptors here all came from a person aged 25 to 85 with non-small cell lung cancer. CDR3s include the opening cysteine and the closing phenylalanine or tryptophan. A D gene is named only where the DNA matches it firmly. Only part of the rows carry a size: once, few, many, or a class if the clone is expanded.

NA	TRBV29-1	NA	TRBJ2-1	TGCAGCGTTGAACCAAGTACCTACAATGAGCAGTTCTTC	CSVEPSTYNEQFF
NA	TRBV11-2	NA	TRBJ1-5	TGTGCCAGCAGCCCGGGAGAGTTTCAGCCCCAGCATTTT	CASSPGEFQPQHF
many	TRBV7-8	NA	TRBJ2-5	TGTGCCAGCAGCTTAGGGGGTAGGAGGGAGACCCAGTACTTC	CASSLGGRRETQYF
once	TRBV5-5	NA	TRBJ2-1	TGTGCCAGCAGCTTGGGCAACCCAGGATACAATGAGCAGTTCTTC	CASSLGNPGYNEQFF
NA	TRBV29-1	NA	TRBJ2-1	TGCAGCGGTGACACCTACAATGAGCAGTTCTTC	CSGDTYNEQFF
once	TRBV6-5	NA	TRBJ2-3	TGTGCCAGCAGTTACGAAGCGGCTAGTGGATGGGATACGCAGTATTTT	CASSYEAASGWDTQYF
NA	TRBV4-3	NA	TRBJ1-1	TGCGCCAGCAGCCAAGTGGGCGCGAACACTGAAGCTTTCTTT	CASSQVGANTEAFF
many	TRBV7-3	NA	TRBJ1-5	TGTGCCAGCAGCTTACCATCCGACAGGAGCCTCAATCAGCCCCAGCATTTT	CASSLPSDRSLNQPQHF
few	TRBV5-1	TRBD1	TRBJ2-2	TGCGCCAGCCACCCGACAGGGTCCCTGAGCGGGGAGCTGTTTTTT	CASHPTGSLSGELFF
NA	TRBV19	TRBD2	TRBJ2-7	TGTGCCAGTAGTGCCGGGGGACTATCCTACGAGCAGTACTTC	CASSAGGLSYEQYF
NA	TRBV20-1	NA	TRBJ2-7	TGCAGTGCTAGTGAGTCAGGACTTACCTACGAGCAGTACTTC	CSASESGLTYEQYF
NA	TRBV5-4	NA	TRBJ2-7	TGTGCCAGCAGCTTGGGCTACGAGCAGTACTTC	CASSLGYEQYF
once	TRBV7-8	NA	TRBJ2-3	TGTGCCAGCAGTGACGGGGCTACGCAGTATTTT	CASSDGATQYF
NA	TRBV29-1	NA	TRBJ1-1	TGCAGCGTTGCCTCCGGGACTGAAGCTTTCTTT	CSVASGTEAFF
NA	TRBV4-2	TRBD2	TRBJ2-5	TGTGCCAGCAGCCATCGACTAGCGGGGGTGCAAGAGACCCAGTACTTC	CASSHRLAGVQETQYF
NA	TRBV5-1	TRBD2	TRBJ2-2	TGCGCCAGCAGCCAGGGACTAGCGGGAGGGCCGGACACCGGGGAGCTGTTTTTT	CASSQGLAGGPDTGELFF
NA	TRBV4-2	NA	TRBJ1-1	TGTGCCAGCAGCCAAGATGACCCCACTGAAGCTTTCTTT	CASSQDDPTEAFF
NA	TRBV7-6	TRBD1	TRBJ1-6	TGTGCCAGCAGCCCATACGTGGGACAGGGTTCAAGTTTCAGTTCACCCCTCCACTTT	CASSPYVGQGSSFSSPLHF
NA	TRBV4-2	TRBD1	TRBJ2-6	TGTGCCAGCAGCCAAGCCGGGACAGGGGGCCTCGGCAGCTCTGGGGCCAACGTCCTGACTTTC	CASSQAGTGGLGSSGANVLTF
NA	TRBV18	TRBD2	TRBJ2-7	TGTGCCAGCTCACCGTCACTAGCGGGGTCCTACGAGCAGTACTTC	CASSPSLAGSYEQYF
NA	TRBV19	NA	TRBJ2-1	TGTGCCAGTAGTATAGTAGCGGAATCCTACAATGAGCAGTTCTTC	CASSIVAESYNEQFF
NA	TRBV10-1	NA	TRBJ2-1	TGCGCCACCGCGCGTCAGGCCTACAATGAGCAGTTCTTC	CATARQAYNEQFF
NA	TRBV5-4	TRBD2	TRBJ2-3	TGTGCCAGCAGCTTGTTTGTAGCGGGGGGGCTCCGGGATACGCAGTATTTT	CASSLFVAGGLRDTQYF
NA	TRBV6-2/TRBV6-3	NA	TRBJ1-4	TGTGCCAGCAGTGCCAGCGAAAAACTGTTTTTT	CASSASEKLFF
NA	TRBV7-2	NA	TRBJ2-3	TGTGCCAGCAGCTTAGGATTGGATACGAATACGCAGTATTTT	CASSLGLDTNTQYF
NA	TRBV19	TRBD1	TRBJ2-3	TGTGCCAGTAGTATAGGGGGACAGGGAGCCGATACGCAGTATTTT	CASSIGGQGADTQYF
NA	TRBV4-3	TRBD1	TRBJ2-7	TGCGCCAGCAGCCAAGGCGCGGCAGGGGGCGGGTACGAGCAGTACTTC	CASSQGAAGGGYEQYF
NA	TRBV28	TRBD2	TRBJ2-7	TGTGCCAGCAGTTACTACCGAGCGGGAGCGGGAGGGTCCTACGAGCAGTACTTC	CASSYYRAGAGGSYEQYF
NA	TRBV7-3	NA	TRBJ2-5	TGTGCCAGCAGCTTATACGGGCGAAGTAGAGTAGGGTCCCAAGAGACCCAGTACTTC	CASSLYGRSRVGSQETQYF